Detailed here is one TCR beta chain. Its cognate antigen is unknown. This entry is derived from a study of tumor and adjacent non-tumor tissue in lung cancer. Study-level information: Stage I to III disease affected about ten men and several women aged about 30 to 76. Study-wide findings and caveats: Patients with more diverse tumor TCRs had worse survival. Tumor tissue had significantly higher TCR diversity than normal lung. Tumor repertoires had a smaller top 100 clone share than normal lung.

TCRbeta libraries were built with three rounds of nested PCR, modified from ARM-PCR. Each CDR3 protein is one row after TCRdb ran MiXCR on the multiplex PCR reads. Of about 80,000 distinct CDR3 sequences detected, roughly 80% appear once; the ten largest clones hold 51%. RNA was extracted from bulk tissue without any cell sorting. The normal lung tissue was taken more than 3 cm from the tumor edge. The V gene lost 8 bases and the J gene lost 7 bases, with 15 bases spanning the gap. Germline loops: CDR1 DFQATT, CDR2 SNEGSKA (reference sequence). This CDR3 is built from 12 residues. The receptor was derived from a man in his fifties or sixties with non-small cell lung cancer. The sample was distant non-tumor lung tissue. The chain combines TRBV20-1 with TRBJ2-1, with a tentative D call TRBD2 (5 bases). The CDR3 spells CSTGREYNEQFF. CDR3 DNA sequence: TGCAGTACTGGCCGGGAATATAATGAGCAGTTCTTC.